The table lists the clone carrying this T cell receptor (beta chain) with many counts. The antigen is not known. The data were obtained in a study of regulatory T cells in long-lasting Graves disease. HTBI primers from iRepertoire and Arm-PCR of CDR3 regions yielded the TCR beta libraries. TCRdb reprocessed the multiplex PCR reads with MiXCR, giving one entry per CDR3 protein. The profile covers under 800,000 distinct CDR3 sequences, with approximately 15% appearing a single time and about 20% taken by the ten largest. Time point here: newly diagnosed GD, antithyroid drugs for less than 3 months. Researchers made the TCR library from RNA that was extracted from PBMCs. Notes on the study in general: Reduced TCR diversity was observed in persistent Graves' patients versus newly diagnosed patients.

This CDR3 is built from 15 residues. Germline CDR1 is SNHLY and CDR2 is FYNNEI. After removal of 6 bases from V and 0 bases from J, the junction contained 4 bases not matched to a gene. Another study also made use of these data, one on T cells in Graves' hyperthyroidism and ophthalmopathy. Turning to that study: Diagnosis relied on clinical symptoms, serum thyroxine and TRAb, thyroid ultrasound and orbital computed tomography. HTBI primers drove first-round RT-PCR of the TCR CDR3.

Material: peripheral blood mononuclear cells (PBMCs), obtained at new diagnosis, from a patient treated with antithyroid drugs. The rearrangement joins TRBV2 to TRBJ2-2; TRBD2 matches at 7 bases. This clonotype originated in a woman aged 25 to 39 with Graves disease. The CDR3 sequence is CASRQTSPNTGELFF. The CDR3 DNA follows: TGTGCCAGCAGGCAGACTAGCCCGAACACCGGGGAGCTGTTTTTT.